Below are 5 T cell receptor beta chains sequenced from a single sample in a study of T cell responses to AZD1222 COVID-19 vaccine. Some clones are missing from TCRdb's copy, which holds only in-frame ones; the method was immunoSEQ multiplex PCR. In the table there are about 130,000 clones, 89% of which are singletons. Sequencing used peripheral blood, obtained on day 0 of AZD1222 vaccination. These receptors were collected from an adult in good health.

This clone was observed a few times. This sequence joins TRBV6-4 and TRBJ1-1, with a tentative D call TRBD1 (6 bases). V lost 3 bases and J 7 bases, leaving 15 bases between the germline ends. The CDR3 is made up of 14 amino acids. CDR1 MRHNA and CDR2 SNTAGT come from the germline V gene. CDR3 sequence: CASSDGLGGNEAFF. The DNA of the CDR3 is TGTGCCAGCAGTGATGGTTTAGGGGGGAATGAAGCTTTCTTT.

This chain joins TRBV4-1 and TRBJ1-1; D is possibly TRBD1 (5 bases). The ends were cut back, 3 bases at V and 5 bases at J, with 22 bases in the middle. Looked up from germline, CDR1 is MGHRA and CDR2 is YSYEKL. The CDR3 has 17 amino acids. CDR3 bases: TGCGCCAGCAGCCAGGACCCAGGGCGGGGGAGTGGAACTGAAGCTTTCTTT. It specifies CASSQDPGRGSGTEAFF.

The gene calls are TRBV3-1 (or the pseudogene TRBV3-2) and TRBJ1-4, with D perhaps matching TRBD1 (5 bases). Germline CDR1 reads LGHDT; CDR2 reads YNNKEL (reference sequence). V lost 4 bases and J lost 4, with 10 bases in between. CDR3 length equals 14 residues. CDR3 sequence (DNA): TGTGCCAGCAGCCCACAGGAGCGTAATGAAAAACTGTTTTTT. It specifies CASSPQERNEKLFF.

This CDR3 is CASSKATSRIYEQYF. DNA of the CDR3: TGTGCCAGCAGCAAAGCGACTAGCAGAATCTACGAGCAGTACTTC. The chain couples TRBV21-1 to TRBJ2-7; the table gives TRBD2 as D, unverified against the DNA. TRBV21-1 is recorded as a pseudogene. The CDR3 is 15 amino acids.

The genes are TRBV5-5 and TRBJ1-5; a weak D match, TRBD1 (6 bases). The V and J ends lost 0 bases and 5 bases respectively, with 12 bases between them. CDR3 length equals 15 residues. The V gene's germline CDR1 is SGHKS and CDR2 YYEKEE (reference sequence). The CDR3 nucleotides are TGTGCCAGCAGCTTGGGTGGGGGGGCGTATCAGCCCCAGCATTTT. As protein: CASSLGGGAYQPQHF.